The 26 T cell receptor beta chains presented below share a single source sample, sequenced in a study of cytomegalovirus exposure and HLA in healthy donors. With 60 Vbeta and 13 Jbeta primers, the PCR was carried out. Profiled with immunoSEQ multiplex PCR; TCRdb holds only in-frame clones, not every one. The sample yields about 150,000 clones, roughly three fifths seen once. Sample: PBMCs. The receptors were gathered from a woman between 40 and 50 years old in good health and CMV-seronegative.

The rearrangement joins TRBV5-1 to TRBJ1-4, with TRBD1 as a possible D gene (5 bases). The CDR3 covers 16 residues. Trimming pared 1 base from V and 0 bases from J, leaving 10 bases between. Per germline, CDR1 SGHRS and CDR2 YFSETQ. The DNA for the CDR3 is TGCGCCAGCAGCTTGAGACAGAGTTCAACTAATGAAAAACTGTTTTTT. Translated: CASSLRQSSTNEKLFF.

The CDR3 DNA is TGTGCCAGCACCCCTATGCTGCTATACCCCAATGGCTACACCTTC. Translating it yields CASTPMLLYPNGYTF. The chain carries TRBV6-1 and TRBJ1-2; D call uncertain. The CDR3 loop spans 15 amino acids. Germline loops: CDR1 MNHNS, CDR2 SASEGT. The V gene lost 7 bases and the J gene lost 6 bases, with 21 bases spanning the gap.

The V gene is TRBV27, the J gene TRBJ1-5; no reliable D call. CDR3 length: 14 residues. Trimming stripped 6 bases from V and 4 bases from J, with 13 bases between. The V gene's germline CDR1 is MNHEY and CDR2 SMNVEV (reference sequence). CDR3 region: CASSQDNRNQPQHF. CDR3 sequence (DNA): TGTGCCAGCAGCCAGGATAACAGAAATCAGCCCCAGCATTTT.

The chain employs TRBV5-4 and TRBJ2-1; D gene ambiguous. The CDR3 has 14 residues. Trimming cost V 0 bases and J 10 bases, with 14 bases left between them. The germline V gene encodes CDR1 SGHNT and CDR2 YYREEE (reference sequence). CDR3: CASSLAVESSEQFF. DNA of the CDR3: TGTGCCAGCAGCTTGGCTGTAGAGAGTAGCGAGCAGTTCTTC.

This clone appeared a few times. This sequence joins TRBV9 and TRBJ1-5; maybe TRBD1 (5 bases). CDR1 and CDR2 from the germline V gene are SGDLS and YYNGEE. The germline V and J ends were trimmed by 0 bases and 8 bases, with 12 bases remaining between them. This CDR3 is built from 14 residues. The DNA for the CDR3 is TGTGCCAGCAGCGTAGGGGGGGAGGGAAAGCCCCAGCATTTT. This sequence encodes CASSVGGEGKPQHF.

The chain has TRBV2 and TRBJ2-3; perhaps TRBD1 as D (5 bases). The CDR3 is 12 residues long. V lost 8 bases and J 4 bases, leaving 10 bases between the germline ends. Germline V gene sequence: CDR1 SNHLY, CDR2 FYNNEI. The CDR3 nucleotides read TGTGCCAGCCCCAGGGTCGCAGATACGCAGTATTTT. It encodes CASPRVADTQYF. Together with reference TRBV2 and TRBJ2-3, the CDR3 gives the full variable domain: EPEVTQTPSHQVTQMGQEVILRCVPISNHLYFYWYRQILGQKVEFLVSFYNNEISEKSEIFDDQFSVERPDGSNFTLKIRSTKLEDSAMYFCASPRVADTQYFGPGTRLTVL.

Comment on this clone: Sequence at one end of the junction differs from germline and may be a read error. The chain employs TRBV6-5 and TRBJ1-2; maybe TRBD1 (6 bases). CDR3 length: 12 residues. CDR1 MNHEY and CDR2 SVGAGI come from the germline V gene. As DNA, the CDR3 is TGTGCCAGCAGTTATCCGGGACACCCTAAAATCTTC. Its translation is CASSYPGHPKIF.

The chain employs TRBV7-2 and TRBJ1-2; D perhaps matches TRBD1 (5 bases). Germline values: CDR1 SGHTA, CDR2 FQGNSA. CDR3 size: 16 residues. Trimming took 5 bases from V and 4 from J, leaving 20 bases between them. The CDR3 is CASSHRGGSLSYGYTF. CDR3 DNA: TGTGCCAGCAGCCACCGTGGGGGGTCGCTATCCTATGGCTACACCTTC.

This chain connects TRBV15 to TRBJ1-2, with 12 positions matching TRBD1. Germline trimming cut 1 base from V and 12 bases from J; bases unmatched to any gene: 6. The CDR3 is 14 residues long. The V gene's germline CDR1 is LNHNV and CDR2 YYDKDF (reference sequence). The CDR3 region has the DNA TGTGCCACCAGCAGAGCCGGGACAGGGGGCGCGAACACCTTC. Amino acid sequence: CATSRAGTGGANTF.

The chain uses TRBV2 and TRBJ1-5, with TRBD1 matching over 7 bases. There are 15 residues in the CDR3. With V trimmed by 6 bases and J by 5 bases, 10 bases remained unmatched. Germline CDR1 and CDR2: SNHLY and FYNNEI. For the CDR3, the DNA is TGTGCCAGCAGAACTGACAGGGCCTATGATCAGCCCCAGCATTTT. It translates to CASRTDRAYDQPQHF.

This clone came up a few times. J is TRBJ1-1 and V is TRBV27, with a weak D call TRBD1 (5 bases). Germline CDR1 reads MNHEY; CDR2 reads SMNVEV (reference sequence). The CDR3 length is 14 residues. With 3 bases removed from V and 1 base from J, the gap between germline ends came to 9 bases. As DNA, the CDR3 is TGTGCCAGCAGTTTGCGGACAAGGAACACTGAAGCTTTCTTT. As protein: CASSLRTRNTEAFF.

The J gene is TRBJ1-2, the V gene TRBV10-3; D not resolved. Germline CDR1 and CDR2: ENHRY and SYGVKD. V lost 0 bases to trimming and J lost 8 bases, with 25 bases between them. This CDR3 has 18 amino acids. CDR3 region: CAISESPGRVWGSGGYTF. For the CDR3, the DNA is TGTGCCATCAGTGAGTCTCCTGGGCGGGTCTGGGGATCAGGAGGCTACACCTTC.

J is TRBJ2-3 and V is TRBV10-3; TRBD2 might be the D (5 bases). This CDR3 is 15 amino acids long. Germline loops: CDR1 ENHRY, CDR2 SYGVKD. Trimming removed 4 bases from V and 4 bases from J, with 15 bases in between. In nucleotides, the CDR3 is TGTGCCATCAGTGCGGGAAGGCTTGGCGCAGATACGCAGTATTTT. Its translation: CAISAGRLGADTQYF.

The V call is TRBV7-9, the J call TRBJ1-5; D is unresolved. V lost 4 bases, J lost 0 bases, and 16 bases lay in between. This CDR3 is 17 amino acids long. The germline V gene has CDR1 SEHNR and CDR2 FQNEAQ (reference sequence). CDR3 nucleotide sequence: TGTGCCAGCAGCTCTTCCTCGACTGAAAATAGCAATCAGCCCCAGCATTTT. It yields the protein CASSSSSTENSNQPQHF. Looking up the rest from reference TRBV7-9 and TRBJ1-5 gives the full variable domain: DTGVSQNPRHKITKRGQNVTFRCDPISEHNRLYWYRQTLGQGPEFLTYFQNEAQLEKSRLLSDRFSAERPKGSFSTLEIQRTEQGDSAMYLCASSSSSTENSNQPQHFGDGTRLSIL.

The rearrangement uses TRBV27 and TRBJ1-5; possibly TRBD1 for D (6 bases). The CDR3 contains 16 residues. Germline V gene sequence: CDR1 MNHEY, CDR2 SMNVEV (reference sequence). V shed 4 bases and J shed 6 bases, with 19 bases lying between them. In DNA, the CDR3 is TGTGCCAGCAGTTCCTCGGGGGGCAGGTACGGTCAGCCCCAGCATTTT. Translation: CASSSSGGRYGQPQHF.

The gene calls are TRBV7-2 and TRBJ2-7, with TRBD1 matching over 8 bases. The CDR3 is made up of 15 amino acids. J was trimmed by 6 bases and V by 4 bases; bases with no gene match: 11. CDR1 is SGHTA and CDR2 is FQGNSA in the germline V gene. The DNA of the CDR3 is TGTGCCAGCAGCTATCTCAGGGGGCGTTTGGGCGAGCAGTACTTC. Translation gives CASSYLRGRLGEQYF.

This clone was seen a handful of times. The V call is TRBV9, the J call TRBJ1-1, with a tentative D call TRBD1 (6 bases). Germline V gene data show CDR1 as SGDLS and CDR2 as YYNGEE. Trimming cost V 4 bases and J 2 bases, with 12 bases left between them. The CDR3 spans 14 residues. The CDR3, as DNA: TGTGCCAGCAGCCTACAGGGACAAAACACTGAAGCTTTCTTT. Translated, it gives CASSLQGQNTEAFF.

J is TRBJ2-7 and V is TRBV11-2; 7 nucleotides match TRBD2. CDR1 SGHAT and CDR2 FQNNGV come from the germline V gene. The CDR3 extends over 13 amino acids. Trimming took 4 bases from V and 2 from J; bases not matched to a gene: 2. In nucleotides, the CDR3 is TGTGCCAGCAGCTCAAGCGGGACCTACGAGCAGTACTTC. This sequence encodes CASSSSGTYEQYF.

This clone was detected a few times. The chain combines TRBV12-5 with TRBJ2-1, with D unclear. Germline V gene sequence: CDR1 LGHNT, CDR2 FRNRAP. This CDR3 contains 12 residues. The V end lost 0 bases, the J end lost 9 bases, and 6 bases lay between the germline ends. CDR3 region: CASGLVESEQFF. The CDR3 DNA follows: TGTGCTAGTGGTTTGGTTGAGAGTGAGCAGTTCTTC.

Only a few counts were recorded for this clone. The chain couples TRBV2 to TRBJ2-7, with D perhaps TRBD1 (5 bases). This CDR3 contains 13 residues. The V end was cut by 2 bases, the J end by 8 bases, with 13 bases between. Looked up from germline, CDR1 is SNHLY and CDR2 is FYNNEI. DNA for the CDR3: TGTGCCAGCAGTGAATTAAGGGGTCAGAAGCAGTACTTC. It translates to CASSELRGQKQYF. Complete variable domain (other parts from reference TRBV2 and TRBJ2-7): EPEVTQTPSHQVTQMGQEVILRCVPISNHLYFYWYRQILGQKVEFLVSFYNNEISEKSEIFDDQFSVERPDGSNFTLKIRSTKLEDSAMYFCASSELRGQKQYFGPGTRLTVT.

V usage is TRBV7-2 and J usage is TRBJ2-1; TRBD1 is a possible D gene (6 bases). The germline V and J ends were trimmed by 5 bases and 9 bases, with 14 bases remaining between them. The CDR3 runs to 13 residues. CDR1 is SGHTA, CDR2 FQGNSA, per germline. As DNA, the CDR3 is TGTGCCAGCAGCCCCGAGGGGGTTACTGAGCAGTTCTTC. Translation: CASSPEGVTEQFF.

This clone was recorded a few times. The CDR3 protein is CASSSGVPGTGAYEQYF. The CDR3 nucleotides are TGTGCCAGCAGTTCGGGGGTCCCGGGGACAGGGGCCTACGAGCAGTACTTC. The chain joins TRBV27 to TRBJ2-7; 10 bases line up with TRBD1. The trim removed 4 bases at V and 2 bases at J, leaving 11 bases unmatched. CDR1 and CDR2 from the germline V gene are MNHEY and SMNVEV (reference sequence). CDR3 length equals 17 residues.

The V gene is TRBV29-1, the J gene TRBJ2-7, with TRBD1 identical over 8 bases. The junction had 3 bases not matched to a gene; V was cut back by 1 base and J by 4 bases. Germline V gives CDR1 SQVTM, CDR2 ANQGSEA. The CDR3 totals 13 residues. In DNA form, the CDR3 reads TGCAGCGTTGAAGCAGGACAGGGTTACGAGCAGTACTTC. Encoded protein: CSVEAGQGYEQYF.

V gene TRBV6-1 combines with J gene TRBJ2-2, with a tentative D call TRBD1 (6 bases). CDR1 and CDR2 from the germline V gene are MNHNS and SASEGT. The length of the CDR3 is 15 residues. Trimming took 4 bases from V and 6 from J, leaving 15 bases between them. The chain's CDR3 is CASSGNRVMAGELFF. In DNA form, the CDR3 reads TGTGCCAGCAGTGGTAACAGGGTGATGGCCGGGGAGCTGTTTTTT.

V gene TRBV28 combines with J gene TRBJ2-2; 7 bases line up with TRBD1. The CDR3 has 11 residues. J gave up 14 bases and V 6 bases, and 6 bases lay outside the gene matches. Germline V CDR1 and CDR2: MDHEN, SYDVKM. CDR3 loop: CASSPTGRLFF. The CDR3 DNA reads as TGTGCCAGCAGCCCGACAGGGCGTCTGTTTTTT.

The sample holds one count of this clone. The V and J genes are TRBV27 and TRBJ2-5, with D tentatively TRBD2 (5 bases). This CDR3 spans 16 amino acids. The V end was cut by 8 bases, the J end by 1 base, with 20 bases between. Germline values: CDR1 MNHEY, CDR2 SMNVEV (reference sequence). The CDR3 coding sequence is TGTGCCAGCTCCCGAGGACTTAACCACCTCCAAGAGACCCAGTACTTC. Protein: CASSRGLNHLQETQYF.